Below, 30 T cell receptor beta chains from the same sample are listed, as sequenced in a study of ipilimumab plus nivolumab after autologous stem cell transplantation. Generated by immunoSEQ multiplex PCR, the TCRdb table keeps only in-frame clones and is missing some. This sample has some 45,000 clones; approximately 91% occur once, and the top ten carry approximately 0.8%. Sequenced here: PBMCs, sampled in a trial of ipilimumab plus nivolumab as post-transplant consolidation. Receptors originate from a male donor with multiple myeloma.

V is TRBV20-1 and J is TRBJ2-7, with 8 positions matching TRBD2. This CDR3 is 11 amino acids long. Trimming at V came to 6 bases and at J to 7 bases, leaving 5 bases not matched to a gene. Germline CDR1 and CDR2: DFQATT and SNEGSKA (reference sequence). CDR3 nucleotides: TGCAGTGCGGGCGGGGGGCGAGAGCAGTACTTC. Translation gives CSAGGGREQYF.

This chain connects TRBV21-1 to TRBJ2-1; the tabulated D call, TRBD2, remains unverified against the DNA. TRBV21-1 is termed a pseudogene. The CDR3 has 15 amino acids. The CDR3 coding sequence is TGTGCCAGCAGCAATGTGGCGGGAGACGGGAATGAGCAGTTCTTC. Its protein product is CASSNVAGDGNEQFF.

The V and J genes are TRBV5-1 and TRBJ1-1; TRBD1 agrees at 7 bases. Germline V lookup: CDR1 SGHRS, CDR2 YFSETQ. The CDR3 is 16 amino acids. With 1 base clipped from V and 1 base from J, the junction kept 7 bases outside the gene matches. The DNA of the CDR3 is TGCGCCAGCAGCTTGACTACAGGGGCCTCGAACACTGAAGCTTTCTTT. It specifies CASSLTTGASNTEAFF.

The chain joins TRBV6-5 to TRBJ2-4; TRBD2 matches at 7 bases. This CDR3 contains 15 residues. The V and J ends lost 5 bases and 8 bases, in that order; junction bases with no gene match: 12. From germline, CDR1 is MNHEY and CDR2 SVGAGI. The CDR3 bases are TGTGCCAGCAGTCTTGGGGGGGGGAAAACTGACATTCAGTACTTC. Protein sequence: CASSLGGGKTDIQYF.

This sequence joins TRBV9 and TRBJ2-5; D might be TRBD2 (6 bases). Per the germline V gene, CDR1 is SGDLS and CDR2 is YYNGEE. V was shortened by 0 bases and J by 5 bases, with 17 bases between the two germline ends. This CDR3 comprises 16 residues. For the CDR3, the DNA is TGTGCCAGCAGCGTAGGAGGAGGGGCCCCAATGGAGACCCAGTACTTC. It translates to CASSVGGGAPMETQYF. Supplemented by reference TRBV9 and TRBJ2-5, the full variable domain reads DSGVTQTPKHLITATGQRVTLRCSPRSGDLSVYWYQQSLDQGLQFLIQYYNGEERAKGNILERFSAQQFPDLHSELNLSSLELGDSALYFCASSVGGGAPMETQYFGPGTRLLVL.

This clone occurred once. This sequence joins TRBV7-2 and TRBJ2-7; possible D gene TRBD2, 5 bases. Looked up from germline, CDR1 is SGHTA and CDR2 is FQGNSA. Trimming cost V 1 base and J 2 bases, with 9 bases left between them. There are 14 residues in the CDR3. CDR3 residues: CASSLGRVPYEQYF. The CDR3 coding sequence is TGTGCCAGCAGCTTAGGGCGGGTCCCCTACGAGCAGTACTTC.

The chain employs TRBV7-2 and TRBJ2-1, with 11 bases that match TRBD2. V was pared by 1 base and J by 9 bases, with 5 bases of the junction left unmatched. Germline V gives CDR1 SGHTA, CDR2 FQGNSA. CDR3 size: 15 residues. CDR3 amino acids: CASSLDSGRASEQFF. The DNA of the CDR3 is TGTGCCAGCAGCTTAGATAGCGGGAGGGCCAGTGAGCAGTTCTTC.

The rearrangement uses TRBV29-1 and TRBJ2-1; 12 nucleotides match TRBD2. The trim removed 3 bases at V and 7 bases at J, leaving 7 bases unmatched. Germline values: CDR1 SQVTM, CDR2 ANQGSEA. CDR3 length equals 15 residues. The CDR3 region has the DNA TGCAGCGTTGATAGGCTAGCGGGAGGGGATAATGAGCAGTTCTTC. Residues: CSVDRLAGGDNEQFF.

This sequence joins TRBV18 and TRBJ2-2; TRBD1 might be the D (6 bases). Trimming pared 1 base from V and 5 bases from J, leaving 17 bases between. CDR3 length: 17 amino acids. Germline CDR1 and CDR2: KGHSH and LQKENI. The CDR3 nucleotides read TGTGCCAGCTCACCACTGATTTCGCAGGGGCCGACCGGGGAGCTGTTTTTT. Protein: CASSPLISQGPTGELFF.

By proportion, this clone is medium-sized. V usage is TRBV27 and J usage is TRBJ2-2; TRBD2 matches at 8 bases. Trimming at V came to 10 bases and at J to 0 bases, leaving 13 bases not matched to a gene. This CDR3 region has 17 residues. CDR1 is MNHEY, CDR2 SMNVEV, per germline (reference sequence). CDR3 nucleotides: TGTGCCACCCTGGCAGCGGGGGCCCCCGCGAACACCGGGGAGCTGTTTTTT. As protein: CATLAAGAPANTGELFF.

The chain has TRBV7-7 and TRBJ2-7; D is uncertain. There are 13 residues in the CDR3. Trimming removed 5 bases at V and 4 bases at J, with 12 bases between. Germline V gene sequence: CDR1 SSHAT, CDR2 FNYEAQ (reference sequence). This CDR3 reads CASSAASGYEQYF. The DNA for the CDR3 is TGTGCCAGCAGCGCGGCTTCAGGATACGAGCAGTACTTC.

The chain has TRBV19 and TRBJ2-3; TRBD2 agrees at 8 bases. The CDR3 sequence is 14 residues long. From germline, CDR1 is LNHDA and CDR2 SQIVND (reference sequence). V was clipped by 7 bases and J by 4 bases; unmatched bases: 7. In nucleotides, the CDR3 is TGTGCCAGTACAGGCAGCGGGAGTGCAGATACGCAGTATTTT. This sequence encodes CASTGSGSADTQYF.

The V call is TRBV6-5, the J call TRBJ1-2, with D unclear. Trimming left V 6 bases short and J 7 bases short, with 21 bases between. Germline lookup yields CDR1 MNHEY and CDR2 SVGAGI. The CDR3 contains 15 residues. The CDR3 DNA is TGTGCCAGCAGAGAGAGCTATAGCGGCGCCGGTGGCTACACCTTC. This gives the protein CASRESYSGAGGYTF.

V usage is TRBV5-1 and J usage is TRBJ2-1; TRBD2 agrees at 11 bases. Trimming took 0 bases from V and 7 from J; bases not matched to a gene: 6. The CDR3 runs 16 residues. From germline, CDR1 is SGHRS and CDR2 YFSETQ. The DNA for the CDR3 is TGCGCCAGCAGCTTGGTTCTAGCGGGGGGCCTAAATGAGCAGTTCTTC. Protein product: CASSLVLAGGLNEQFF.

J is TRBJ2-2 and V is TRBV18, with 8 bases aligning to TRBD2. Germline V lookup: CDR1 KGHSH, CDR2 LQKENI. V was clipped by 3 bases and J by 0 bases; unmatched bases: 9. This CDR3 comprises 18 residues. CDR3 sequence: CASSPRAIAGSNTGELFF. In DNA form, the CDR3 reads TGTGCCAGCTCACCCAGGGCAATAGCGGGGTCGAACACCGGGGAGCTGTTTTTT.

The chain employs TRBV7-9 and TRBJ1-2; D remains unclear. The germline V gene encodes CDR1 SEHNR and CDR2 FQNEAQ (reference sequence). The V and J ends lost 3 bases and 2 bases respectively, with 13 bases between them. The length of the CDR3 is 15 residues. CDR3 in amino acids: CASSLDFFENYGYTF. Here the CDR3 DNA reads TGTGCCAGCAGCTTGGACTTCTTTGAGAACTATGGCTACACCTTC.

This rearrangement joins TRBV19 to TRBJ1-4, with D possibly matching TRBD1 (5 bases). The V gene's germline CDR1 is LNHDA and CDR2 SQIVND (reference sequence). Trimming took 4 bases from V and 3 from J, leaving 12 bases between them. This CDR3 has 15 amino acids. In DNA, the CDR3 is TGTGCCAGTAGTAGTACCTGGGGGGCTAATGAAAAACTGTTTTTT. The encoded protein is CASSSTWGANEKLFF.

This clone was picked up one time. The chain joins TRBV29-1 to TRBJ1-5, with 7 nucleotides matching TRBD1. Germline V CDR1 and CDR2: SQVTM, ANQGSEA. Trimming cost V 4 bases and J 4 bases; bases outside gene matches: 4. This CDR3 contains 13 residues. In DNA form, the CDR3 reads TGCAGCGTTGGGGACAGCCTGAATCAGCCCCAGCATTTT. Protein: CSVGDSLNQPQHF.

J is TRBJ1-4 and V is TRBV6-5; D is unclear. The CDR3 extends over 14 amino acids. Deletions cut 5 bases from V and 8 bases from J, with 15 bases between. CDR1 and CDR2 (germline): MNHEY, SVGAGI. CDR3 bases: TGTGCCAGCAGTCCTCGGCAGTTGGGGGAAAAACTGTTTTTT. Translation: CASSPRQLGEKLFF.

V gene TRBV14 combines with J gene TRBJ2-2; 10 bases are shared with TRBD1. This CDR3 has 16 amino acids. The ends lost 4 bases at V and 4 bases at J; junction bases unmatched: 6. Per the germline V gene, CDR1 is SGHDN and CDR2 is FVKESK. The CDR3 DNA reads TGTGCCAGCAGCCCTCCGACAGGGGGCGGCACCGGGGAGCTGTTTTTT. As protein: CASSPPTGGGTGELFF.

The chain combines TRBV11-2 with TRBJ2-5, with TRBD1 matching over 7 bases. The CDR3 contains 15 residues. J lost 5 bases, V lost 5 bases, and 11 bases had no gene match. Germline V lookup: CDR1 SGHAT, CDR2 FQNNGV. The CDR3 loop reads CASSPRAGGAETQYF. Here the CDR3 DNA reads TGTGCCAGCAGCCCCCGGGCAGGGGGAGCGGAGACCCAGTACTTC.

V usage is TRBV5-1 and J usage is TRBJ1-6; perhaps TRBD1 as D (6 bases). The germline V gene has CDR1 SGHRS and CDR2 YFSETQ. The CDR3 is made up of 14 amino acids. With 1 base removed from V and 10 bases from J, the gap between germline ends came to 12 bases. The CDR3 protein is CASSLRGRESPLHF. The CDR3 bases are TGCGCCAGCAGCTTGCGGGGGCGCGAATCACCCCTCCACTTT.

This chain uses TRBV18 with TRBJ2-3; no clear D. The CDR3 is 13 amino acids. CDR1 is KGHSH and CDR2 is LQKENI in the germline V gene. Trimming removed 3 bases from V and 0 bases from J, with 4 bases in between. The chain's CDR3 is CASSPSSTDTQYF. Here the CDR3 DNA reads TGTGCCAGCTCACCGTCTAGCACAGATACGCAGTATTTT.

The genes are TRBV2 and TRBJ1-2, with D hard to call. The CDR3 covers 12 residues. V gave up 4 bases and J gave up 3 bases, with 6 bases separating them. Germline CDR1 and CDR2: SNHLY and FYNNEI. CDR3 sequence (DNA): TGTGCCAGCAGTGTGGTAGACTATGGCTACACCTTC. It yields the protein CASSVVDYGYTF.

This rearrangement joins TRBV5-1 to TRBJ2-5, with 9 bases fitting TRBD1. Germline CDR1 is SGHRS and CDR2 is YFSETQ. CDR3 length: 14 amino acids. J gave up 3 bases and V 4 bases, and 4 bases lay outside the gene matches. In nucleotides, the CDR3 is TGCGCCAGCAGCGGGCGACAGGGGGAAGAGACCCAGTACTTC. It translates to CASSGRQGEETQYF.

The chain has TRBV28 and TRBJ2-5, with TRBD2 matching over 12 bases. CDR3 length: 20 amino acids. Germline V gene data show CDR1 as MDHEN and CDR2 as SYDVKM. The J segment lost 4 bases and the V segment lost 6 bases, leaving 21 bases of the junction unmatched. The CDR3 bases are TGTGCCAGCAGAAGGGACAGGGGATTAACTAGCGGGGGGTTGTCAGAGACCCAGTACTTC. This translates into CASRRDRGLTSGGLSETQYF.

This clone was observed a few times. J is TRBJ1-6 and V is TRBV18, with D unresolved. The CDR3 consists of 15 residues. Germline CDR1 and CDR2: KGHSH and LQKENI. V shed 3 bases and J shed 14 bases, with 20 bases lying between them. The CDR3 bases are TGTGCCAGCTCACCTACCGCCGACACCTCCCTGGCCCTCCACTTT. This translates into CASSPTADTSLALHF.

The chain couples TRBV30 to TRBJ2-3; a possible D gene is TRBD1 (5 bases). The CDR3 has 13 amino acids. Germline V CDR1 and CDR2: GTSNPN, SVGIG (reference sequence). The V gene lost 8 bases and the J gene lost 6 bases, with 18 bases spanning the gap. The CDR3: CATATLGLDTQYF. The CDR3 DNA sequence: TGTGCCACTGCTACTCTGGGGCTGGATACGCAGTATTTT.

The chain is built from TRBV5-4 and TRBJ1-6, with unresolved D. From germline, CDR1 is SGHNT and CDR2 YYREEE (reference sequence). Trimming removed 6 bases from V and 4 bases from J, with 14 bases in between. The CDR3 is 15 residues long. CDR3 nucleotides: TGTGCCAGCAAGCTTGGACTCCAGTATAATTCACCCCTCCACTTT. Its protein product is CASKLGLQYNSPLHF. The whole variable domain, filled in from reference TRBV5-4 and TRBJ1-6, reads ETGVTQSPTHLIKTRGQQVTLRCSSQSGHNTVSWYQQALGQGPQFIFQYYREEENGRGNFPPRFSGLQFPNYSSELNVNALELDDSALYLCASKLGLQYNSPLHFGNGTRLTVT.

The chain recombines TRBV5-1 with TRBJ1-1; maybe TRBD1 (6 bases). The CDR3 is 15 amino acids. CDR1 is SGHRS and CDR2 is YFSETQ in the germline V gene. Trimming removed 0 bases at V and 1 base at J, with 10 bases between. CDR3 region: CASSLAPGQNTEAFF. The CDR3 region has the DNA TGCGCCAGCAGCTTGGCCCCGGGACAGAACACTGAAGCTTTCTTT.